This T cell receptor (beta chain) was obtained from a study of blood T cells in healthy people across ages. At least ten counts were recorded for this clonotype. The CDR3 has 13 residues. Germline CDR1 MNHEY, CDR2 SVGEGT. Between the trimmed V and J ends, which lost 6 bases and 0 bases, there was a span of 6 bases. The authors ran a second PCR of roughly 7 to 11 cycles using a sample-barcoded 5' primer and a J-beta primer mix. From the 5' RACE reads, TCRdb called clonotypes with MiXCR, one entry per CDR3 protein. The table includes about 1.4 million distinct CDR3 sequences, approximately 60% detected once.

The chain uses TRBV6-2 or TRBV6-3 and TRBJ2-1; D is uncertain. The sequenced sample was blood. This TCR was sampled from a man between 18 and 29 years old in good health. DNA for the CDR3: TGTGCCAGCAGCGATAGCTCCTACAATGAGCAGTTCTTC. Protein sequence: CASSDSSYNEQFF.